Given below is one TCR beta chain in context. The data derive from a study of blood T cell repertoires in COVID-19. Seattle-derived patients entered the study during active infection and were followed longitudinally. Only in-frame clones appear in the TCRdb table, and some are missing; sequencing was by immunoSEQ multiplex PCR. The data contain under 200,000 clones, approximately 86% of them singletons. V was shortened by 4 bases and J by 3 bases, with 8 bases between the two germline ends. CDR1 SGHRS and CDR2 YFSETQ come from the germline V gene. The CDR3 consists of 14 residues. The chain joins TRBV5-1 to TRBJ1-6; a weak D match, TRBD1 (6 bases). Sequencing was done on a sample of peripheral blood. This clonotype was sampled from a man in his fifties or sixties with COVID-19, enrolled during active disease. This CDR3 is CASSQDSYNSPLHF. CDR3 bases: TGCGCCAGCAGCCAGGACAGCTATAATTCACCCCTCCACTTT.